This entry is about one TCR beta chain. The antigen is undetermined. The sample is drawn from a study of post-analysis software for immune sequencing data. Overall study: The courses of disease that were included comprised relapsing-remitting, secondary progressive and progressive-relapsing multiple sclerosis. Study-wide findings and caveats: Normalized Chao1 diversity in multiple sclerosis patients fell significantly below that of controls. A handful of TRBV segments were more frequent in patients than controls; TRBV5-6, TRBV5-1 and TRBV20-1 belonged to this group.

Libraries were made from TCR beta cDNA, and they carried unique molecular identifiers. MiXCR, run by TCRdb on the PCR reads, gives a single entry per CDR3 protein. Here the sample spans roughly 870,000 distinct CDR3 sequences, about 50% being singletons. V lost 5 bases to trimming and J lost 3 bases; unmatched junction nucleotides: 11. The CDR3 extends over 16 amino acids. From germline, CDR1 is SNHLY and CDR2 FYNNEI. The sequence was collected from a girl aged 10-17 years with multiple sclerosis. The V gene is TRBV2, the J gene TRBJ2-7, with TRBD2 identical over 9 bases. Sequencing input: blood. CDR3 sequence: CASSQVSGSRLYEQYF. The DNA for the CDR3 is TGTGCCAGCAGTCAGGTTAGCGGGAGTCGGCTCTACGAGCAGTACTTC.